The 9 T cell receptor beta chains below come from one sample, sequenced in a study of T cells after yellow fever vaccination. TCRdb used MiXCR to reprocess the 5' RACE reads, holding one entry per CDR3 protein. This table holds about 170,000 distinct CDR3 sequences, 8% to 13% found once. Here the sequenced sample was CD8+ T cells sorted from PBMCs, taken 15 days after the yellow fever booster vaccination. The receptors shown here come from a man between 18 and 29 years old who received the YFV17D yellow fever vaccine.

This clonotype occurred a few times. V usage is TRBV5-5 and J usage is TRBJ1-4; maybe TRBD1 (6 bases). Germline values: CDR1 SGHKS, CDR2 YYEKEE (reference sequence). V lost 2 bases and J 8 bases, leaving 10 bases between the germline ends. This CDR3 comprises 13 residues. The CDR3 is CASSLIQGEKLFF. The CDR3 region has the DNA TGTGCCAGCAGCTTAATCCAGGGGGAAAAACTGTTTTTT.

This clonotype was counted between two and nine times. V usage is TRBV7-3 and J usage is TRBJ2-3; no firm D call. CDR3 length equals 13 residues. Germline CDR1 reads SGHTA; CDR2 reads FQGTGA. The V gene lost 1 base and the J gene lost 5 bases, with 7 bases spanning the gap. The CDR3 here is CASSLIPRDTQYF. CDR3 nucleotide sequence: TGTGCCAGCAGCTTAATTCCCAGAGATACGCAGTATTTT. Using reference TRBV7-3 and TRBJ2-3 for the parts outside the CDR3, the full variable domain is GAGVSQTPSNKVTEKGKYVELRCDPISGHTALYWYRQSLGQGPEFLIYFQGTGAADDSGLPNDRFFAVRPEGSVSTLKIQRTERGDSAVYLCASSLIPRDTQYFGPGTRLTVL.

This chain links TRBV7-9 with TRBJ2-7; 8 positions match TRBD1. V gave up 5 bases and J gave up 6 bases; unmatched junction bases: 9. Germline CDR1 is SEHNR and CDR2 is FQNEAQ (reference sequence). The CDR3 is made up of 14 amino acids. DNA for the CDR3: TGTGCCAGCAGCACAGGACAGGGTATATTCGAGCAGTACGTC. Residues: CASSTGQGIFEQYV.

This clonotype was detected only a few times. The CDR3 spells CASSPVDIAYEQYF. The CDR3 bases are TGTGCCAGCAGCCCTGTCGACATAGCCTACGAGCAGTACTTC. The chain joins TRBV12-3 or TRBV12-4 to TRBJ2-7; D is unresolved. This CDR3 spans 14 amino acids. Between the trimmed V and J ends, which lost 6 bases and 2 bases, there was a span of 14 bases.

In this sample, this clonotype turned up a few times. The chain carries TRBV7-2 and TRBJ1-5; D is unclear. The V end was cut by 1 base, the J end by 4 bases, with 11 bases between. The germline gives CDR1 SGHTA, CDR2 FQGNSA. The length of the CDR3 is 15 residues. The DNA of the CDR3 is TGTGCCAGCAGCTTAGGGTCTCCCGTAAATCAGCCCCAGCATTTT. Translated: CASSLGSPVNQPQHF.

The J gene is TRBJ2-5, the V gene TRBV29-1; D call uncertain. CDR1 is SQVTM and CDR2 is ANQGSEA in the germline V gene. The CDR3 spans 14 residues. Trimming took 3 bases from V and 7 from J, leaving 18 bases between them. The CDR3 reads CSVDLRTGIRTQYF. CDR3 in DNA: TGCAGCGTTGACCTCCGGACCGGTATCCGGACCCAGTACTTC.

This clonotype has only a few counts. This sequence joins TRBV27 and TRBJ1-5, with 7 bases that match TRBD1. The CDR3 is made up of 16 amino acids. Germline V lookup: CDR1 MNHEY, CDR2 SMNVEV (reference sequence). J lost 1 base, V lost 8 bases, and 11 bases had no gene match. The CDR3 DNA is TGTGCCAGCCGAACGAAAGGGGGCTTGAGCAATCAGCCCCAGCATTTT. Translation: CASRTKGGLSNQPQHF.

The chain has TRBV9 and TRBJ2-7, with D unclear. The ends were cut back, 5 bases at V and 6 bases at J, with 21 bases in the middle. CDR3 size: 15 residues. CDR1 and CDR2 from the germline V gene are SGDLS and YYNGEE. The CDR3 region has the DNA TGTGCCAGCAGTCCCGCCTGGAATGGGATTGGCGAGCAGTACTTC. It translates to CASSPAWNGIGEQYF.

The chain is built from TRBV27 and TRBJ1-1; 7 bases fit TRBD1. The ends lost 4 bases at V and 1 base at J; junction bases unmatched: 6. The CDR3 is 15 residues long. Germline V lookup: CDR1 MNHEY, CDR2 SMNVEV (reference sequence). CDR3 nucleotides: TGTGCCAGCAGTTCGACAGGGATAACGAACACTGAAGCTTTCTTT. This gives the protein CASSSTGITNTEAFF.